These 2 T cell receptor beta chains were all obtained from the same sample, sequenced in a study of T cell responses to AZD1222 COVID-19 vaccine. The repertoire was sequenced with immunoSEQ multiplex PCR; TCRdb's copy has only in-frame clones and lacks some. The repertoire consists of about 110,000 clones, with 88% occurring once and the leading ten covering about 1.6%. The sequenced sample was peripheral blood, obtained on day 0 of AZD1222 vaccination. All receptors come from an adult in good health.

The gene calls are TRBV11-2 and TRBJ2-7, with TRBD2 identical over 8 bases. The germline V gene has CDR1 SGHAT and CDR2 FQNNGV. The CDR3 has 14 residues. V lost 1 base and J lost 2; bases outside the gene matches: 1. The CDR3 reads CASSLARGAYEQYF. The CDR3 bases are TGTGCCAGCAGCTTAGCGCGGGGGGCCTACGAGCAGTACTTC.

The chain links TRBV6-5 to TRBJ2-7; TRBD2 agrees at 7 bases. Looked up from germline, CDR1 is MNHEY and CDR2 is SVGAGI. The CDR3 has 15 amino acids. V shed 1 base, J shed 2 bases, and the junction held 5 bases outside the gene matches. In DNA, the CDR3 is TGTGCCAGCAGTTACTGGGCTAGCGGAACCTACGAGCAGTACTTC. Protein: CASSYWASGTYEQYF.